The 19 T cell receptor beta chains listed next were all sequenced from one sample in a study of shared clonotypes between healthy human individuals. The assay was immunoSEQ multiplex PCR, and TCRdb's table has in-frame clones only and misses some. The sample includes millions of clones, approximately 94% of them seen just once. CD45RO negativity and positive selection for CCR7 defined naive CD8 cells, a population that excluded terminally differentiated effector memory CD45RA+ cells. Sequences were obtained from naive CD8+ T cells from PBMCs. All receptors come from a man between 18 and 35 years old in good health. Some clones in this sample may be carry-over from other donors' samples.

This clone was detected once. This chain connects TRBV10-3 to TRBJ2-1, with D possibly being TRBD1 or TRBD2 (5 bases each). The CDR3 has 17 residues. Germline loops: CDR1 ENHRY, CDR2 SYGVKD. Trimming removed 2 bases from V and 6 bases from J, with 20 bases in between. In nucleotides, the CDR3 is TGTGCCATCAGTGAGCCCGAGCGGCCAGGGCAGGGCAATGAGCAGTTCTTC. Translated, it gives CAISEPERPGQGNEQFF.

The V call is TRBV5-6, the J call TRBJ2-5; D tentatively fits TRBD1 or TRBD2 (5 bases each). The DNA end favors TRBJ2-7, so the J call may be wrong. This CDR3 region has 14 residues. Germline CDR1 reads SGHDT; CDR2 reads YYEEEE. CDR3 in amino acids: CASSFGTALDEQYF. Written as DNA, the CDR3 is TGTGCCAGCAGCTTCGGGACCGCCTTGGACGAGCAGTACTTC.

This chain links TRBV7-3 with TRBJ2-5, with 7 bases identical to TRBD1. CDR1 SGHTA and CDR2 FQGTGA come from the germline V gene. Trimming took 5 bases from V and 1 from J; bases not matched to a gene: 7. The CDR3 is made up of 15 amino acids. The CDR3 here is CASSPHRTGQETQYF. For the CDR3, the DNA is TGTGCCAGCAGCCCCCACCGGACAGGCCAAGAGACCCAGTACTTC.

The sample holds one count of this clone. Other DNA sequences in the sample encode the same CDR3. CDR3: CASSLWGGQPQHF. For the CDR3, the DNA is TGTGCCAGCAGTTTATGGGGAGGACAGCCCCAGCATTTT. The chain links TRBV27 to TRBJ1-5; D gene ambiguous. The germline V gene has CDR1 MNHEY and CDR2 SMNVEV (reference sequence). V was shortened by 1 base and J by 7 bases, with 8 bases between the two germline ends. The CDR3 covers 13 residues.

The chain employs TRBV15 and TRBJ1-3; D uncertain. The CDR3 is 16 amino acids. CDR1 is LNHNV and CDR2 is YYDKDF in the germline V gene (reference sequence). Trimming left V 3 bases short and J 0 bases short, with 12 bases between. CDR3 DNA sequence: TGTGCCACCAGCAGGGGGATCGGCTACTCTGGAAACACCATATATTTT. Translating it yields CATSRGIGYSGNTIYF.

Concerning this clone: The sample holds other DNA sequences that translate to the same CDR3. V is TRBV9 and J is TRBJ1-1, with no clear D. The germline CDR1 and CDR2 sequences are SGDLS and YYNGEE. CDR3 length: 13 amino acids. V dropped 0 bases and J dropped 5 bases, with 8 bases sitting between them. Here the CDR3 DNA reads TGTGCCAGCAGCGTAGATGACGGGACTGAAGCTTTCTTT. This sequence encodes CASSVDDGTEAFF.

The chain recombines TRBV6-1 with TRBJ2-7; 8 bases are shared with TRBD1. The length of the CDR3 is 17 residues. The V and J ends lost 0 bases and 7 bases, in that order; junction bases with no gene match: 14. CDR1 MNHNS and CDR2 SASEGT come from the germline V gene. The CDR3 spells CASSEAVGGQVRLEQYF. Here the CDR3 DNA reads TGTGCCAGCAGTGAAGCTGTAGGGGGACAGGTCAGGTTGGAGCAGTACTTC.

A single count supports this clone. CDR3 amino acids: CASSLGLAGGSTGELFF. The CDR3 DNA sequence: TGTGCCAGCAGCTTAGGACTAGCGGGAGGAAGTACCGGGGAGCTGTTTTTT. V is TRBV13 and J is TRBJ2-2; 12 bases map to TRBD2. Unmatched junction bases numbered 4, after V lost 0 bases and J lost 5 bases. The V gene's germline CDR1 is PRHDT and CDR2 FYEKMQ (reference sequence). The CDR3 loop spans 17 amino acids.

In this sample, this clone is large. The chain combines TRBV25-1 with TRBJ1-4; D gene uncertain. Per germline, CDR1 MGHDK and CDR2 SYGVNS. The CDR3 totals 14 residues. V shed 3 bases and J shed 8 bases, with 13 bases lying between them. Written as DNA, the CDR3 is TGTGCCAGCAGTGACCCGGGTTTAAACGAAAAACTGTTTTTT. Its protein is CASSDPGLNEKLFF. The full variable domain, in which reference TRBV25-1 and TRBJ1-4 provide the parts outside the CDR3, is EADIYQTPRYLVIGTGKKITLECSQTMGHDKMYWYQQDPGMELHLIHYSYGVNSTEKGDLSSESTVSRIRTEHFPLTLESARPSHTSQYLCASSDPGLNEKLFFGSGTQLSVL.

The CDR3 region is CASSLFMTGGFSDTQYF. Written as DNA, the CDR3 is TGTGCCAGCAGTTTATTTATGACAGGGGGCTTTTCAGATACGCAGTATTTT. The chain has TRBV28 and TRBJ2-3; 10 bases fit TRBD1. From germline, CDR1 is MDHEN and CDR2 SYDVKM. This CDR3 comprises 17 residues. With V trimmed by 1 base and J by 4 bases, 8 bases remained unmatched.

In the case of this clone: The same CDR3 arises from other DNA sequences in this sample as well. The rearrangement joins TRBV19 to TRBJ1-5; TRBD1 matches 8 bases. This CDR3 spans 15 amino acids. CDR1 and CDR2 from the germline V gene are LNHDA and SQIVND (reference sequence). J lost 4 bases, V lost 3 bases, and 5 bases had no gene match. The CDR3 DNA is TGTGCCAGTAGTATCGGGACAGGTTCAAATCAGCCCCAGCATTTT. Translating gives CASSIGTGSNQPQHF.

This chain joins TRBV9 and TRBJ2-3, with D maybe TRBD1 (5 bases). This CDR3 has 16 amino acids. Germline V CDR1 and CDR2: SGDLS, YYNGEE. V shed 4 bases and J shed 8 bases, with 23 bases lying between them. This chain's CDR3 is CASSPNVGAEMSTQYF. DNA of the CDR3: TGTGCCAGCAGCCCCAACGTTGGGGCCGAGATGAGTACGCAGTATTTT.

V usage is TRBV2 and J usage is TRBJ2-7, with D hard to call. CDR3 length: 14 amino acids. Trimming took off 1 base at V and 3 bases at J, with 10 bases between the two ends. Germline CDR1 SNHLY, CDR2 FYNNEI. Here the CDR3 DNA reads TGTGCCAGCAGTGAAGACAGATTCAACTACGAGCAGTACTTC. Amino acid sequence: CASSEDRFNYEQYF.

This rearrangement joins TRBV19 to TRBJ2-3, with D unclear. The length of the CDR3 is 15 residues. V was shortened by 4 bases and J by 4 bases, with 15 bases between the two germline ends. Germline lookup yields CDR1 LNHDA and CDR2 SQIVND (reference sequence). The CDR3 is CASSTRPSWADTQYF. In nucleotides, the CDR3 is TGTGCCAGTAGTACACGGCCAAGTTGGGCAGATACGCAGTATTTT. Together with reference TRBV19 and TRBJ2-3, the CDR3 gives the full variable domain: DGGITQSPKYLFRKEGQNVTLSCEQNLNHDAMYWYRQDPGQGLRLIYYSQIVNDFQKGDIAEGYSVSREKKESFPLTVTSAQKNPTAFYLCASSTRPSWADTQYFGPGTRLTVL.

The chain is built from TRBV9 and TRBJ2-4; a weak D match, TRBD1 (6 bases). The germline V gene encodes CDR1 SGDLS and CDR2 YYNGEE. Trimming pared 4 bases from V and 5 bases from J, leaving 16 bases between. This CDR3 has 15 amino acids. The CDR3 DNA sequence: TGTGCCAGCAGCCTCACAGGGTTGGGGCAAAACATTCAGTACTTC. Its protein is CASSLTGLGQNIQYF.

V is TRBV5-6 and J is TRBJ2-2; 7 bases fit TRBD1. The CDR3 extends over 13 amino acids. V was pared by 7 bases and J by 7 bases, with 7 bases of the junction left unmatched. Germline V gene sequence: CDR1 SGHDT, CDR2 YYEEEE. CDR3 amino acids: CASEYRGGGELFF. The CDR3 region has the DNA TGTGCCAGCGAATACAGGGGCGGCGGGGAGCTGTTTTTT.

About this clone itself: One end of the junction does not line up with germline, which may come from a read error. V is TRBV10-3 and J is TRBJ1-2, with a weak D call TRBD1 (6 bases). The CDR3 is 13 amino acids. The germline gives CDR1 ENHRY, CDR2 SYGVKD. CDR3: CAIRTRTVPGHTF. Here the CDR3 DNA reads TGTGCCATCCGTACCAGGACAGTCCCTGGCCACACCTTC.

The chain has TRBV10-2 and TRBJ2-5; 7 positions match TRBD1. Germline V lookup: CDR1 WSHSY, CDR2 SAAADI. The CDR3 is made up of 15 amino acids. Trimming took 6 bases from V and 5 from J; bases not matched to a gene: 12. The CDR3 loop is CASSLGTVRSETQYF. For the CDR3, the DNA is TGCGCCAGCAGCCTTGGGACAGTAAGGTCGGAGACCCAGTACTTC.

The chain carries TRBV2 and TRBJ2-7; 15 bases agree with TRBD2. This CDR3 is 20 amino acids long. CDR1 is SNHLY and CDR2 is FYNNEI in the germline V gene. J lost 2 bases, V lost 2 bases, and 13 bases had no gene match. CDR3 sequence: CASSELGAGLAGGPPYEQYF. The CDR3 DNA reads TGTGCCAGCAGTGAATTAGGGGCAGGACTAGCGGGAGGGCCTCCCTACGAGCAGTACTTC.